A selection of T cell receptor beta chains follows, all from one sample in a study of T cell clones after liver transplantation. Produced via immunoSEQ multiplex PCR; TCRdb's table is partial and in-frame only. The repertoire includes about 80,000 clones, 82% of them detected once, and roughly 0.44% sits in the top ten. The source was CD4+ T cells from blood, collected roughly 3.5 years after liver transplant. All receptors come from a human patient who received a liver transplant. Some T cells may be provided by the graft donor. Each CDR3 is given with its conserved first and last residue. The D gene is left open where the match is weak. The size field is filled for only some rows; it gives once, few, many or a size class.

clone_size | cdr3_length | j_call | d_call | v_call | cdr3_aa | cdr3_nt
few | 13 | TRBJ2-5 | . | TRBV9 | CASSASRLETQYF | TGTGCCAGCAGCGCATCCCGGTTGGAGACCCAGTACTTC
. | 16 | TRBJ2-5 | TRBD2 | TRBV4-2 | CTSSPGLAGGQETQYF | TGTACCAGCAGCCCTGGACTAGCGGGCGGCCAAGAGACCCAGTACTTC
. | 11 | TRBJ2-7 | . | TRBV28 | CASGSIYEQYF | TGTGCCAGCGGATCCATCTACGAGCAGTACTTC
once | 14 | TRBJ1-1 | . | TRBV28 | CASRTDKWNTEAFF | TGTGCCAGCAGAACGGACAAGTGGAACACTGAAGCTTTCTTT
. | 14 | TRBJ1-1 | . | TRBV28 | CASSLGMRTTEAFF | TGTGCCAGCAGTTTAGGAATGCGGACCACTGAAGCTTTCTTT
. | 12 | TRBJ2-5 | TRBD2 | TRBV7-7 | CASSQAGETQYF | TGTGCTAGCAGCCAAGCGGGGGAGACCCAGTACTTC
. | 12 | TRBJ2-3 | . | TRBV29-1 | CSVDEGTDTQYF | TGCAGCGTTGATGAAGGCACAGATACGCAGTATTTT
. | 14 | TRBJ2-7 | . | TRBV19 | CASSIRLGNYEQYF | TGTGCCAGTAGTATACGGCTTGGAAACTACGAGCAGTACTTC
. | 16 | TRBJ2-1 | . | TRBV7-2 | CASSLAGPSSYNEQFF | TGTGCCAGCAGCTTAGCGGGACCCAGCTCCTACAATGAGCAGTTCTTC
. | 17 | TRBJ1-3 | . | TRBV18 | CASSPPGRRVSGNTIYF | TGTGCCAGCTCACCGCCGGGACGGAGGGTCTCTGGAAACACCATATATTTT
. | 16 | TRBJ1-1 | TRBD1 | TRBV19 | CASSAYRGKSITEAFF | TGTGCCAGTAGTGCCTACAGGGGCAAGTCTATCACTGAAGCTTTCTTT
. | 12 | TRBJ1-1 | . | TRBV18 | CASSPEGTEAFF | TGTGCCAGCTCACCAGAGGGCACTGAAGCTTTCTTT
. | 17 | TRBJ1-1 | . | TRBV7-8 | CASSPKPWGAAGTEAFF | TGTGCCAGCAGCCCGAAACCGTGGGGTGCAGCGGGCACTGAAGCTTTCTTT
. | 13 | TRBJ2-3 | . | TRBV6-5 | CATRPAGTDTQYF | TGTGCCACTCGGCCAGCCGGGACAGATACGCAGTATTTT
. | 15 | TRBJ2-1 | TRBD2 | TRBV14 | CASSVAGETYNEQFF | TGTGCCAGCAGCGTAGCGGGAGAAACCTACAATGAGCAGTTCTTC
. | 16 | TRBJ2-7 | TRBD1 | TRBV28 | CASSTPGQGKTYEQYF | TGTGCCAGCAGTACCCCCGGACAGGGGAAAACCTACGAGCAGTACTTC
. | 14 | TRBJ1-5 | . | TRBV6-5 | CASSPRGGNQPQHF | TGTGCCAGCAGTCCCCGAGGGGGCAATCAGCCCCAGCATTTT
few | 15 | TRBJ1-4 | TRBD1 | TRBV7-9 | CASSPGQRINEKLFF | TGTGCCAGCAGCCCGGGACAGCGAATTAATGAAAAACTGTTTTTT
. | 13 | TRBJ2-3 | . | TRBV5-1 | CASSLAGIDTQYF | TGCGCCAGCAGCTTGGCCGGGATAGATACGCAGTATTTT
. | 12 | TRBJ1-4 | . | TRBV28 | CASSLVNEKLFF | TGTGCCAGCAGTTTAGTAAACGAAAAACTGTTTTTT
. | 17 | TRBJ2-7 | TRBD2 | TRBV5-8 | CATGGGISLAGDDEQYF | TGTGCCACCGGTGGAGGAATTTCACTAGCGGGAGATGACGAGCAGTACTTC
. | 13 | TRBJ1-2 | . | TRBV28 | CASSLGGDYGYTF | TGTGCCAGCAGTTTAGGGGGCGACTATGGCTACACCTTC
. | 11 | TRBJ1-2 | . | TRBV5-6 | CASSLIGDHTF | TGTGCCAGCAGCTTGATAGGGGATCACACCTTC
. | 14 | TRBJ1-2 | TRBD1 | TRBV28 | CASSPSDRVYGYTF | TGTGCCAGCAGTCCCTCGGACAGGGTTTATGGCTACACCTTC
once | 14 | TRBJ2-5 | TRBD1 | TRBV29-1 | CSVDLGQGRETQYF | TGCAGCGTAGACCTTGGACAGGGTCGAGAGACCCAGTACTTC
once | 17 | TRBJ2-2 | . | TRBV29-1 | CSVERGPGGGPSGELFF | TGCAGCGTTGAAAGGGGGCCGGGGGGGGGCCCGAGCGGGGAGCTGTTTTTT
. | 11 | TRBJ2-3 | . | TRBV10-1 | CAVGVRDTQYF | TGCGCCGTCGGGGTCAGAGATACGCAGTATTTT
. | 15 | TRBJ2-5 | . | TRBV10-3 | CAISGYISGQETQYF | TGTGCCATCAGTGGATACATATCGGGGCAAGAGACCCAGTACTTC
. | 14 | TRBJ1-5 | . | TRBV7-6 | CASSLGQVNQPQHF | TGTGCCAGCAGCTTAGGACAGGTTAATCAGCCCCAGCATTTT
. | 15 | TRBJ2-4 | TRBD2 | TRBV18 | CASSRQSGSSDIQYF | TGTGCCAGCTCACGCCAAAGCGGGAGTTCGGACATTCAGTACTTC
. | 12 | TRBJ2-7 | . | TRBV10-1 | CASSESGYEQYF | TGCGCCAGCAGTGAGTCGGGGTACGAGCAGTACTTC
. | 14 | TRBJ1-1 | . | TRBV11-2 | CASSLGPGNTEAFF | TGTGCCAGCAGCTTAGGGCCAGGCAACACTGAAGCTTTCTTT
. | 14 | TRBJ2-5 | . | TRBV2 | CASSEVSRAETQYF | TGTGCCAGCAGTGAGGTTTCCAGGGCCGAGACCCAGTACTTC
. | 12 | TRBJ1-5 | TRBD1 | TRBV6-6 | CASRGQNQPQHF | TGTGCCAGCCGGGGACAGAATCAGCCCCAGCATTTT
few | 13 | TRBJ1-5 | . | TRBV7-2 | CASSLAGAQPQHF | TGTGCCAGCAGCTTAGCCGGGGCTCAGCCCCAGCATTTT
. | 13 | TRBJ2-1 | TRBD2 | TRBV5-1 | CASSLGLANEQFF | TGCGCCAGCAGCTTGGGACTAGCCAATGAGCAGTTCTTC
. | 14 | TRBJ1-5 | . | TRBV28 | CASSTTEPNQPQHF | TGTGCCAGCAGCACGACAGAGCCTAATCAGCCCCAGCATTTT
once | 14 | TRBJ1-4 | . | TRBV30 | CAWSVTGGSEKLFF | TGTGCCTGGAGTGTAACGGGGGGGAGTGAAAAACTGTTTTTT
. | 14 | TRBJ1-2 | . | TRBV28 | CASSFRTANYGYTF | TGTGCCAGCAGTTTCAGGACAGCTAACTATGGCTACACCTTC
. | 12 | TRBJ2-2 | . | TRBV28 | CASTGEAGELFF | TGTGCCAGCACAGGGGAGGCCGGGGAGCTGTTTTTT
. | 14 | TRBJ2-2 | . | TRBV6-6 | CASSFQVLTGELFF | TGTGCCAGCAGTTTCCAAGTCCTCACCGGGGAGCTGTTTTTT
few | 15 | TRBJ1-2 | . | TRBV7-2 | CASSFQGRVVYGYTF | TGTGCCAGCAGCTTCCAAGGCAGGGTAGTCTATGGCTACACCTTC
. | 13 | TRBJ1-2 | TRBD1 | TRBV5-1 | CASSITGVNGYTF | TGCGCCAGTAGCATTACAGGGGTTAATGGCTACACCTTC
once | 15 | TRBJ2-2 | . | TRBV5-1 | CASSLTGANTGELFF | TGCGCCAGCAGCTTGACAGGAGCGAACACCGGGGAGCTGTTTTTT
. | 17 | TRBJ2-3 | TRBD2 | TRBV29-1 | CSPLVYLAGASTDTQYF | TGCAGCCCTCTCGTTTACCTAGCGGGTGCTAGCACAGATACGCAGTATTTT
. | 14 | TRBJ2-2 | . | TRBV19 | CASSPPSSAGELFF | TGTGCCAGTAGTCCCCCTTCTAGCGCCGGGGAGCTGTTTTTT
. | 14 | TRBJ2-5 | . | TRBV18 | CASSRGGGQETQYF | TGTGCCAGCTCACGTGGTGGGGGGCAAGAGACCCAGTACTTC
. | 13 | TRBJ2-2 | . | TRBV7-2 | CASSFRPAGELFF | TGTGCCAGCAGCTTCAGGCCGGCCGGGGAGCTGTTTTTT
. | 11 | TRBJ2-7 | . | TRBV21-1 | CARGPRDEQYF | TGTGCCAGGGGCCCTCGGGACGAGCAGTACTTC
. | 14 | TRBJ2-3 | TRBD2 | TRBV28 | CASRLAGVKDTQYF | TGTGCCAGCAGGCTAGCGGGAGTTAAAGATACGCAGTATTTT
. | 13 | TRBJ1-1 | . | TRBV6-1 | CASTDDDNTEAFF | TGTGCCAGCACAGACGATGATAACACTGAAGCTTTCTTT
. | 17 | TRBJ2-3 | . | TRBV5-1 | CASSPAIKHSFTDTQYF | TGCGCCAGCAGCCCCGCCATTAAGCACTCGTTCACAGATACGCAGTATTTT
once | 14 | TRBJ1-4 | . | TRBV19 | CASSVTGANEKLFF | TGTGCCAGTAGCGTGACAGGAGCTAATGAAAAACTGTTTTTT
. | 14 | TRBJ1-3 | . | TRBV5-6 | CASSSTAGGNTIYF | TGTGCCAGCAGCTCAACAGCGGGGGGAAACACCATATATTTT
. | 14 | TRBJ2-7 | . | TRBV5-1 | CASSLGTVVYEQYF | TGCGCCAGCAGCTTGGGCACCGTAGTCTACGAGCAGTACTTC
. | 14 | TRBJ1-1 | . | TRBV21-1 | CASRGEILGTEAFF | TGTGCCAGCAGGGGGGAGATCCTGGGTACTGAAGCTTTCTTT
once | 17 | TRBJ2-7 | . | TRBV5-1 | CASSSPIEQGSSYEQYF | TGCGCCAGCAGCTCCCCAATAGAACAGGGTAGCTCCTACGAGCAGTACTTC